Included here is one T cell receptor (beta chain) sequence, with context. Its antigen is undetermined. Amplification used 60 Vbeta primers and 13 Jbeta primers. As handled by the study authors: Tens of millions of unique TCR beta chains, around 11 million of them shared, were counted by a later analysis. Assay used: immunoSEQ multiplex PCR; TCRdb lists only in-frame clones, some missing. D and trimming were read from the DNA, whereas the V and J calls and clone size are those reported in that table. Altogether roughly 160,000 clones are present, around 77% being singletons, with the ten largest covering 1%. This entry is derived from a study of cytomegalovirus exposure and HLA in healthy donors. About the study: Of the donors genotyped, several hundred in all, 81% fell in the Caucasian-associated ancestry cluster.

V was pared by 8 bases and J by 3 bases, with 15 bases of the junction left unmatched. The CDR3 loop spans 16 amino acids. Germline values: CDR1 SNHLY, CDR2 FYNNEI. The study's findings and limits: At a 0.05 false discovery rate, a later analysis found 16,951 TCR beta sequences to be associated with HLA alleles. Among the most significant clusters, several appeared linked to common viral pathogens in a later analysis.

The chain has TRBV2 and TRBJ2-5; 7 bases are shared with TRBD1. What was sequenced was PBMCs. This receptor was obtained from a woman between 45 and 60 years old in good health and CMV-seropositive. The CDR3 sequence is CASVGGQAPTKETQYF. The DNA for the CDR3 is TGTGCCAGCGTGGGTGGACAGGCCCCAACAAAAGAGACCCAGTACTTC. The variable domain in full, completed from reference TRBV2 and TRBJ2-5, reads EPEVTQTPSHQVTQMGQEVILRCVPISNHLYFYWYRQILGQKVEFLVSFYNNEISEKSEIFDDQFSVERPDGSNFTLKIRSTKLEDSAMYFCASVGGQAPTKETQYFGPGTRLLVL.